The entry below describes one T cell receptor beta chain. Treatment denoted: about 20 received Ad26.COV2.S at low or high dose, single or two shots; several received placebo; per-sample allocation not given. The investigators took samples on day 63 after the first vaccine or placebo injection. Immunization relied on an Ad26 vector, which expressed Wuhan-strain SARS-CoV-2 spike. This record belongs to a study of Ad26.COV2.S vaccination and SARS-CoV-2 variants. The wider study: Into the muscle, Ad26.COV2.S was dosed once or twice, 56 days apart.

Trimming cost V 6 bases and J 7 bases, with 6 bases left between them. The CDR3 runs 11 residues. TCRdb keeps only in-frame clones here, not all; method: immunoSEQ multiplex PCR. The sample comprises more than 350,000 clones, over 75% of which are singletons, and roughly an eighth rests with the top ten. This chain joins TRBV12-3 or TRBV12-4 and TRBJ1-4; no clear D gene. The receptor was isolated from a person between 18 and 65 years old who received the Ad26.COV2.S COVID-19 vaccine or a placebo. This material consisted of peripheral blood, taken in a trial of Ad26.COV2.S vaccine versus placebo. As DNA, the CDR3 is TGTGCCAGCAGCCTGTTTGAAAAACTGTTTTTT. It codes for CASSLFEKLFF.